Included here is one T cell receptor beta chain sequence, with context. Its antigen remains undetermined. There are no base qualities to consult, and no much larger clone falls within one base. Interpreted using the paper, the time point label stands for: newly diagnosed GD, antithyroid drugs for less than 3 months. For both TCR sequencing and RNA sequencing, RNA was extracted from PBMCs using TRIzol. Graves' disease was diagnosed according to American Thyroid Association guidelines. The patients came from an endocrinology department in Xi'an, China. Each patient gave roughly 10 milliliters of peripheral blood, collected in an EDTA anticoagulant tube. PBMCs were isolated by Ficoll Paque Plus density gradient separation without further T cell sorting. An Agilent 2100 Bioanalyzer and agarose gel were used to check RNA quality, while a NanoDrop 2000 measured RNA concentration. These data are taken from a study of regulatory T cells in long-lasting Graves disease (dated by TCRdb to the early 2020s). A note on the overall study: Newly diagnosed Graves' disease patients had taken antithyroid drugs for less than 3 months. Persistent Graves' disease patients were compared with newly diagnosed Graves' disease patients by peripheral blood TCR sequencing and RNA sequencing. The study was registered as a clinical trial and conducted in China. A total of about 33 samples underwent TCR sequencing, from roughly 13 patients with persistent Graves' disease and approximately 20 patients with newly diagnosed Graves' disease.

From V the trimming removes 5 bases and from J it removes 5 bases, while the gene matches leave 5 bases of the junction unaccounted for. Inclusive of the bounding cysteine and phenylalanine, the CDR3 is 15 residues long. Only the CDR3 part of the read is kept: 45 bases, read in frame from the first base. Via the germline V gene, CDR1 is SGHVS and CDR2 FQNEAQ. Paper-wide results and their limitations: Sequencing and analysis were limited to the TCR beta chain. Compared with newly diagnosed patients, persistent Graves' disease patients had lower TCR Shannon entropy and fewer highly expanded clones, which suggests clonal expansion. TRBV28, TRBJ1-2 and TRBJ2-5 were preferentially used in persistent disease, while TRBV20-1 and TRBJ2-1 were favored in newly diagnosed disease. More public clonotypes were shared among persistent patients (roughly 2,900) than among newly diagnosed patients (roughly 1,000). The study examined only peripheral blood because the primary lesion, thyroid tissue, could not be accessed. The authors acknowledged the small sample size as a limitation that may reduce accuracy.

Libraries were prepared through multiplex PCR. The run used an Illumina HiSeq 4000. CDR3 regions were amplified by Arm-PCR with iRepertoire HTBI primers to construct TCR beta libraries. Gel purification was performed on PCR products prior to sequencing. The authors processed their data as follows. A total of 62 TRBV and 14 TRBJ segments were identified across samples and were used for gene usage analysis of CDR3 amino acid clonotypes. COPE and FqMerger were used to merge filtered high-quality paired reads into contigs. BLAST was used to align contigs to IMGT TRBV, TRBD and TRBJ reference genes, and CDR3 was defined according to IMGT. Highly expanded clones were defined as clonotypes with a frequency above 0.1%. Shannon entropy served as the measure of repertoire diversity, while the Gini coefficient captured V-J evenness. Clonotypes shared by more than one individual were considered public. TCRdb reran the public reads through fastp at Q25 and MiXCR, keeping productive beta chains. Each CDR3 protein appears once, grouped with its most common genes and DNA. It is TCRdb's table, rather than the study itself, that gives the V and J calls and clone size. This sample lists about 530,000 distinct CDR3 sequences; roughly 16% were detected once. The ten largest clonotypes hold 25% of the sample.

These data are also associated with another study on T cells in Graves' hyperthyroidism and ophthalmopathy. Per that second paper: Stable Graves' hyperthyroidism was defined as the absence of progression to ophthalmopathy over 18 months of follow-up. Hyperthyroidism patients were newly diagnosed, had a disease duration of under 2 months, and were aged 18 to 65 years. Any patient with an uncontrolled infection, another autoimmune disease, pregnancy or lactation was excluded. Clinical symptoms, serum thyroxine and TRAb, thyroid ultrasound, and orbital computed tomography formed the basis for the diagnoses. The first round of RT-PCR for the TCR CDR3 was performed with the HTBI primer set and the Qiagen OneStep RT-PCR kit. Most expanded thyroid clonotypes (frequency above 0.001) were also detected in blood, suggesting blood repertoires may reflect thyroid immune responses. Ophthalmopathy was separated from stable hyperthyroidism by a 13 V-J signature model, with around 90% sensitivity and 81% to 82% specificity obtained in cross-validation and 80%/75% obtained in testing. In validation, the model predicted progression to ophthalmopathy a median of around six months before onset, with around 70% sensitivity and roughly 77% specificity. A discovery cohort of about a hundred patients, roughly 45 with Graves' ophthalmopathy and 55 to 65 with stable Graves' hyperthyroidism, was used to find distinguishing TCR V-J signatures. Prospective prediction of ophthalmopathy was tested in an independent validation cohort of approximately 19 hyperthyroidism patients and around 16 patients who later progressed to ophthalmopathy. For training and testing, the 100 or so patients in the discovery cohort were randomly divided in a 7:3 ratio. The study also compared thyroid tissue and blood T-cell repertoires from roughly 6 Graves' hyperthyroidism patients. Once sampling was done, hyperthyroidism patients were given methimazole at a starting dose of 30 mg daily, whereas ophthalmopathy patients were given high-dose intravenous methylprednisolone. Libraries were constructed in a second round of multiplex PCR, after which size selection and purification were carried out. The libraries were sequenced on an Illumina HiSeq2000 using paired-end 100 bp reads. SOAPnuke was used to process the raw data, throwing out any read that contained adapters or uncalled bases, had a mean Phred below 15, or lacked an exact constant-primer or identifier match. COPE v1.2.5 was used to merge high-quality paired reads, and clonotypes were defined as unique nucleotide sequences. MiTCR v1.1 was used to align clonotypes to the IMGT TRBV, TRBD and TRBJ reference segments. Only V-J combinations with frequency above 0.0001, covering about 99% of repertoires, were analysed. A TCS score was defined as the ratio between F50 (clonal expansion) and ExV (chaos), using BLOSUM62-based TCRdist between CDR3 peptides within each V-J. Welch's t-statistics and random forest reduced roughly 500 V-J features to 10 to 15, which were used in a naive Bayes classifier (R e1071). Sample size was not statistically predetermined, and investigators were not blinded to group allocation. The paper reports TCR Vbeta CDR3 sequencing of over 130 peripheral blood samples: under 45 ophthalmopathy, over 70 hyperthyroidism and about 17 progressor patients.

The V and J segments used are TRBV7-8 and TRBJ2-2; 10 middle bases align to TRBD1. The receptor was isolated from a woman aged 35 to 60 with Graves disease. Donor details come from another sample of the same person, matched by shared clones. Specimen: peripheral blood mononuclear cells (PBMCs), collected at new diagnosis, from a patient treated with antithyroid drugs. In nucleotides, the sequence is TGTGCCAGCAGCCAGCCGGGACAGGGGACCGGGGAGCTGTTTTTT. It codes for CASSQPGQGTGELFF.